A selection of T cell receptor beta chains follows, all from one sample in a study of cytomegalovirus exposure and HLA in healthy donors. Sequenced by immunoSEQ multiplex PCR; TCRdb stores in-frame clones only, minus some. The sample includes approximately 170,000 clones, roughly 85% of them seen just once. The source material was PBMCs. These TCRs come from a boy aged 2 to 10 in good health and CMV-seronegative. CDR3s include the opening cysteine and the closing phenylalanine or tryptophan. The D gene is left open where the match is weak. Size is omitted from some rows. Given values are once, few, many or a class for expanded clones.

J | size | D | V | DNA | CDR3
TRBJ1-5 | NA | NA | TRBV5-8 | TGTGCCAGCAGCAGCCCATCGAGGAGCAATCAGCCCCAGCATTTT | CASSSPSRSNQPQHF
TRBJ2-1 | NA | TRBD2 | TRBV30 | TGTGCCTGGAGTAATAGCGGGGGATACAATGAGCAGTTCTTC | CAWSNSGGYNEQFF
TRBJ1-3 | NA | NA | TRBV11-2 | TGTGCCAGCAGCCCCACCGGGGTGGCACAGAGAGGAAACACCATATATTTT | CASSPTGVAQRGNTIYF
TRBJ2-6 | NA | NA | TRBV29-1 | TGCAGCGTTCGCCTGAGCTCTGGGGCCAACGTCCTGACTTTC | CSVRLSSGANVLTF
TRBJ2-1 | few | NA | TRBV9 | TGTGCCAGCAGGGGGGGGCAGGGTGAGCAGTTCTTC | CASRGGQGEQFF
TRBJ2-7 | few | TRBD2 | TRBV5-6 | TGTGCCAGCAGCTTTTGGACTAGCTACCCCGAGCAGTACTTC | CASSFWTSYPEQYF
TRBJ1-1 | NA | TRBD1 | TRBV2 | TGTGCCAGCAGTGCCGACAGGGAGAACACTGAAGCTTTCTTT | CASSADRENTEAFF
TRBJ1-1 | few | NA | TRBV6-6 | TGTGCCAGCAGTTACTCGGGGGGGTCTCCTGTCACTGAAGCTTTCTTT | CASSYSGGSPVTEAFF
TRBJ2-3 | NA | NA | TRBV4-2 | TGTGCCAGCAGCTACCTCGCGGGGTCGGGCACAGATACGCAGTATTTT | CASSYLAGSGTDTQYF
TRBJ1-5 | few | NA | TRBV28 | TGTGCCAGCAGCCGAGGACACCCTAATCAGCCCCAGCATTTT | CASSRGHPNQPQHF
TRBJ1-4 | NA | NA | TRBV2 | TGTGCCAGCACGGTGGGGGCGGAAAAACTGTTTTTT | CASTVGAEKLFF